A single sample gave rise to the 10 T cell receptor beta chains below, sequenced in a study of vaccination and CD4 T cells after COVID-19. The Oncomine TCR Beta short-read assay sequenced DNA from cultured CD4+ T cells. TCRdb called the PCR reads again in MiXCR, with one record for every CDR3 protein. This table has 20,000 to 30,000 distinct CDR3 sequences, 25% to 30% appearing once. The time point: late sampling 161 to 241 days after vaccination in three convalescent patients. The treatment was: roughly 11-day PBMC culture with coronavirus spike peptide pools or control peptides (ViraFEST assay). No antigen has been assigned to these receptors. The sample was CD4+ T cells from blood, cultured in vitro, taken about 7 months after SARS-CoV-2 vaccination. These receptor sequences come from a human donor who had recovered from COVID-19.

This chain joins TRBV10-3 and TRBJ2-7; D is possibly TRBD2 (6 bases). Germline V lookup: CDR1 ENHRY, CDR2 SYGVKD. This CDR3 comprises 14 residues. The V end was cut by 8 bases, the J end by 3 bases, with 17 bases between. CDR3 coding DNA: TGTGCCATCTCTAGTGGGGAGGTAGTCTACGAGCAGTACTTC. Amino acids: CAISSGEVVYEQYF.

By frequency in the sample, this clonotype is medium-sized. The chain joins TRBV15 to TRBJ1-6; TRBD1 might be the D (6 bases). V was trimmed by 3 bases and J by 7 bases, leaving 16 bases between them. The length of the CDR3 is 16 residues. The germline CDR1 and CDR2 sequences are LNHNV and YYDKDF (reference sequence). Here the CDR3 reads CATSRVKGEANSPLHF. CDR3 DNA sequence: TGTGCCACCAGCAGGGTGAAGGGGGAGGCCAATTCACCCCTCCACTTT.

This clonotype is categorized as medium-sized. The chain joins TRBV20-1 to TRBJ2-7; no reliable D call. Germline V gene lookup returns CDR1 DFQATT and CDR2 SNEGSKA (reference sequence). V gave up 3 bases and J gave up 0 bases, with 6 bases separating them. This CDR3 is 12 amino acids long. In DNA form, the CDR3 reads TGCAGTGCTAGTTACAGCTCCTACGAGCAGTACTTC. Its translation is CSASYSSYEQYF.

This clonotype has more than one count but fewer than ten. The chain couples TRBV28 to TRBJ1-2; D is ambiguous. The CDR3 length is 13 residues. V was pared by 8 bases and J by 6 bases, with 16 bases between. Germline CDR1 is MDHEN and CDR2 is SYDVKM. The CDR3 DNA reads as TGTGCCAGCTGGACGGCTCAGGCTAATGGCTACACCTTC. Translated: CASWTAQANGYTF.

CDR3 DNA sequence: TGTGCCAGCAGCTCTATAGCGGGAGCGGAGACCCAGTACTTC. Translated: CASSSIAGAETQYF. V and J are TRBV7-3 and TRBJ2-5; 9 nucleotides agree with TRBD2. Per the germline V gene, CDR1 is SGHTA and CDR2 is FQGTGA. The ends lost 4 bases at V and 5 bases at J; junction bases unmatched: 5. The CDR3 extends over 14 amino acids.

This clonotype was picked up a small number of times. The chain couples TRBV7-2 to TRBJ1-5; D may be TRBD1 (5 bases). V was clipped by 2 bases and J by 6 bases, with 14 bases between them. CDR3 size: 15 residues. Germline CDR1 SGHTA, CDR2 FQGNSA. CDR3 sequence reads: CASSLRPGPSQPQHF. The CDR3 region has the DNA TGTGCCAGCAGCTTACGCCCAGGGCCTAGTCAGCCCCAGCATTTT.

There are a few counts of this clonotype. This sequence joins TRBV7-6 and TRBJ2-3, with a weak D call TRBD1 (5 bases). CDR3 length: 16 residues. V lost 5 bases and J lost 0, with 15 bases in between. Germline values: CDR1 SGHVS, CDR2 FNYEAQ. The CDR3 DNA sequence: TGTGCCAGCAGCCCTACAACAGGCACTAGCACAGATACGCAGTATTTT. It translates to CASSPTTGTSTDTQYF. The variable domain in full, with the rest retrieved from reference TRBV7-6 and TRBJ2-3, is GAGVSQSPRYKVTKRGQDVALRCDPISGHVSLYWYRQALGQGPEFLTYFNYEAQQDKSGLPNDRFSAERPEGSISTLTIQRTEQRDSAMYRCASSPTTGTSTDTQYFGPGTRLTVL.

The chain couples TRBV20-1 to TRBJ2-1, with 9 bases lining up with TRBD2. CDR1 and CDR2 (germline): DFQATT, SNEGSKA (reference sequence). CDR3 size: 13 residues. For the CDR3, the DNA is TGCGGCACCTCTGTAGCGGGAGTTGGTGAGCAGTTCTTC. It yields the protein CGTSVAGVGEQFF.

The chain uses TRBV20-1 and TRBJ2-5; TRBD1 matches at 7 bases. V lost 5 bases and J lost 3; bases outside the gene matches: 6. Germline-derived CDR1 and CDR2 are DFQATT and SNEGSKA (reference sequence). CDR3 length equals 13 residues. As DNA, the CDR3 is TGCAGTGCTGAACAGGGGTTCGAAGAGACCCAGTACTTC. It codes for CSAEQGFEETQYF.

V and J are TRBV7-9 and TRBJ2-1; perhaps TRBD1 as D (5 bases). V was clipped by 3 bases and J by 0 bases, with 15 bases between them. The CDR3 length is 17 residues. Germline V lookup: CDR1 SEHNR, CDR2 FQNEAQ (reference sequence). The CDR3 spells CASSFGRALSSYNEQFF. CDR3 in DNA: TGTGCCAGCAGCTTCGGCAGGGCCTTAAGCTCCTACAATGAGCAGTTCTTC. Full variable domain (remainder filled in from reference TRBV7-9 and TRBJ2-1): DTGVSQNPRHKITKRGQNVTFRCDPISEHNRLYWYRQTLGQGPEFLTYFQNEAQLEKSRLLSDRFSAERPKGSFSTLEIQRTEQGDSAMYLCASSFGRALSSYNEQFFGPGTRLTVL.